This record concerns one TCR beta chain sequence. The CDR3 spans 15 residues. Trimming pared 1 base from V and 5 bases from J, leaving 14 bases between. Germline V gives CDR1 KGHSH, CDR2 LQKENI. The PCR made use of 60 Vbeta and 13 Jbeta primers. Only in-frame clones appear in the TCRdb table, and some are missing; sequencing was by immunoSEQ multiplex PCR. This table has about 140,000 clones, over 60% appearing once. This specimen comes from a study of cytomegalovirus exposure and HLA in healthy donors. Source material: PBMCs. This sequence was found in a man aged 40-50 years in good health and CMV-seronegative. The genes are TRBV18 and TRBJ1-1; D call uncertain. The CDR3 DNA reads as TGTGCCAGCTCACCACTCGGGGTGGAAGGGACTGAAGCTTTCTTT. Translating it yields CASSPLGVEGTEAFF.